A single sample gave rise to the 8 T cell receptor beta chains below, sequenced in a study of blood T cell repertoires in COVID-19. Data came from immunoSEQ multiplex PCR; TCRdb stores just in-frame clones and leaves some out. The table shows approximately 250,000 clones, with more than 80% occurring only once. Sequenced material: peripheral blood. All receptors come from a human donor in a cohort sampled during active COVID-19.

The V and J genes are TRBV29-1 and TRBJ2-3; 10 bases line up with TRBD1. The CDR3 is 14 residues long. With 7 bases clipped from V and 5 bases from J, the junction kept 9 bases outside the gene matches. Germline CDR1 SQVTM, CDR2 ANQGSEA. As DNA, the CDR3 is TGCAGCGGTCAGTGGACAGGGGGAATAGATACGCAGTATTTT. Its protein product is CSGQWTGGIDTQYF.

This CDR3 is CASSQGIAFYGYTF. CDR3 coding DNA: TGTGCCAGCAGCCAAGGGATAGCCTTCTATGGCTACACCTTC. The chain is built from TRBV3-1 (or the pseudogene TRBV3-2) and TRBJ1-2; the D is unclear. CDR1 is LGHDT, CDR2 YNNKEL, per germline (reference sequence). V lost 1 base to trimming and J lost 4 bases, with 10 bases between them. The CDR3 sequence is 14 residues long.

This CDR3 reads CASSRTGGRFSYEQYF. CDR3 DNA sequence: TGTGCCAGCAGTCGCACAGGGGGCAGGTTCTCCTACGAGCAGTACTTC. V and J are TRBV27 and TRBJ2-7, with 9 nucleotides matching TRBD1. Losses at the gene ends were 5 bases for V and 0 bases for J; bases not matched to a gene: 8. From germline, CDR1 is MNHEY and CDR2 SMNVEV (reference sequence). CDR3 size: 16 residues.

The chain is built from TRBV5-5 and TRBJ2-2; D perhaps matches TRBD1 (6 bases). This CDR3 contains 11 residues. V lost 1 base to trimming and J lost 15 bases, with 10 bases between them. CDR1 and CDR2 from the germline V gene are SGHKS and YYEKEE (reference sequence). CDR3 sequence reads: CASSLTGLMFF. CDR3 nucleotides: TGTGCCAGCAGCTTGACAGGGTTGATGTTTTTT.

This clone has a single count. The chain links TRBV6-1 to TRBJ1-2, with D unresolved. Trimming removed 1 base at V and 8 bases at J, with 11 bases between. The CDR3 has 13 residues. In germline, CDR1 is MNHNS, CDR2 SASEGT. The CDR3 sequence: CASSEVGGYGYTF. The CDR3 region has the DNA TGTGCCAGCAGTGAAGTGGGAGGGTACGGCTACACCTTC.

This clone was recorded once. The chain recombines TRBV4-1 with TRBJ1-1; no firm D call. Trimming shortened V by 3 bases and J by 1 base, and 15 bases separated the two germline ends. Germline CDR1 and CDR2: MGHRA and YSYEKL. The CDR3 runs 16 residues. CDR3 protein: CASSHATMEANTEAFF. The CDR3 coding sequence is TGCGCCAGCAGCCATGCTACTATGGAAGCGAACACTGAAGCTTTCTTT.

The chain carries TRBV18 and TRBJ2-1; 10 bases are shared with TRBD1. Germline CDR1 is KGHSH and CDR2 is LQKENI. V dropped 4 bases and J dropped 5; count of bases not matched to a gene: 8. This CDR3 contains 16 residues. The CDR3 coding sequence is TGTGCCAGCTCACTAGTCCGGGACAGGGGAGACAATGAGCAGTTCTTC. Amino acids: CASSLVRDRGDNEQFF.

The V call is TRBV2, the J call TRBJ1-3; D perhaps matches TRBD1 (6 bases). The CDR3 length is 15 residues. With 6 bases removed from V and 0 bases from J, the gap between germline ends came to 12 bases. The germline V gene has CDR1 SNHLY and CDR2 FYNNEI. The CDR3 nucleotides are TGTGCCAGCAGCGCCACAGGGCCCTCTGGAAACACCATATATTTT. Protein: CASSATGPSGNTIYF. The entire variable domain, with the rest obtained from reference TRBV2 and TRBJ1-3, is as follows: EPEVTQTPSHQVTQMGQEVILRCVPISNHLYFYWYRQILGQKVEFLVSFYNNEISEKSEIFDDQFSVERPDGSNFTLKIRSTKLEDSAMYFCASSATGPSGNTIYFGEGSWLTVV.